The 15 T cell receptor beta chains below all came from one sample that was sequenced in a study of molecular identifiers for immune sequencing clone quantification. TCRdb called the PCR reads again in MiXCR, with one record for every CDR3 protein. The sample carries under 800,000 distinct CDR3 sequences, approximately 24% recorded once. Specimen: naive CD8+ T cells from blood, with Jurkat cell RNA spiked in. This sample's subset: FACS-sorted CD8+CD4-CCR7+CD45RA+ naive T cells. The receptors shown here come from a human donor in good health. Some libraries in this study had Jurkat cell RNA spiked in.

About this clonotype itself: A much larger clone lies a single base off, so this may be a read error. The V call is TRBV30, the J call TRBJ1-3, with D possibly being TRBD1 (6 bases). The CDR3 runs 14 residues. The germline V gene has CDR1 GTSNPN and CDR2 SVGIG (reference sequence). CDR3 protein: CAWSVSGAGNSIYF. The CDR3 region has the DNA TGTGCCTGGAGTGTATCGGGGGCTGGAAACTCCATATATTTT. Together with reference TRBV30 and TRBJ1-3, the CDR3 gives the full variable domain: SQTIHQWPATLVQPVGSPLSLECTVEGTSNPNLYWYRQAAGRGLQLLFYSVGIGQISSEVPQNLSASRPQDRQFILSSKKLLLSDSGFYLCAWSVSGAGNSIYFGEGSWLTVV.

The V gene is TRBV6-5, the J gene TRBJ2-5, with 8 positions matching TRBD2. This CDR3 spans 18 amino acids. V lost 5 bases and J lost 5; bases outside the gene matches: 19. Per the germline V gene, CDR1 is MNHEY and CDR2 is SVGAGI. CDR3 sequence reads: CASSTHMIPFGGAETQYF. The CDR3 bases are TGTGCCAGCAGTACCCATATGATCCCCTTCGGGGGGGCTGAGACCCAGTACTTC.

This clonotype was picked up many times. The rearrangement joins TRBV29-1 to TRBJ2-3; D gene ambiguous. Trimming removed 6 bases at V and 0 bases at J, with 7 bases between. The CDR3 runs to 12 residues. CDR1 is SQVTM and CDR2 is ANQGSEA in the germline V gene. CDR3 sequence: CSVLGSTDTQYF. CDR3 coding DNA: TGCAGCGTCCTTGGTAGCACAGATACGCAGTATTTT.

For this clonotype: A much larger clone lies a single base off, so this may be a read error. J is TRBJ2-7 and V is TRBV7-9, with D possibly TRBD2 on 5 matching bases. Germline lookup yields CDR1 SEHNR and CDR2 FQNEAQ (reference sequence). The CDR3 totals 15 residues. The CDR3 here is CASSAGSTEGYKQYF. The DNA for the CDR3 is TGTGCCAGCAGCGCGGGCAGCACTGAGGGCTACAAGCAGTACTTC.

This clonotype was recorded a few times. The chain carries TRBV6-6 and TRBJ1-5, with a tentative D call TRBD1 (5 bases). Germline V gene data show CDR1 as MNHNY and CDR2 as SVGAGI (reference sequence). CDR3 size: 16 residues. V was clipped by 8 bases and J by 3 bases, with 20 bases between them. DNA of the CDR3: TGTGCCAGCGGAAGAGGGACTTACAGCGACAATCAGCCCCAGCATTTT. This gives the protein CASGRGTYSDNQPQHF.

The chain has TRBV4-3 and TRBJ2-1; 8 positions match TRBD1. The V segment lost 4 bases and the J segment 4 bases; nucleotides outside the gene matches: 3. From germline, CDR1 is LGHNA and CDR2 YSLEER. This CDR3 is 14 amino acids long. CDR3 region: CASSPQGEYNEQFF. CDR3 nucleotide sequence: TGCGCCAGCAGCCCACAGGGGGAGTACAATGAGCAGTTCTTC.

The V gene is TRBV7-9, the J gene TRBJ2-7; perhaps TRBD1 as D (8 bases). Germline loops: CDR1 SEHNR, CDR2 FQNEAQ (reference sequence). Trimming removed 5 bases at V and 2 bases at J, with 16 bases between. This CDR3 spans 15 amino acids. The CDR3 DNA reads as TGTGCCAGCAGCCCCAACAGGGGGGGGCCCTACGAGCAGTACTTC. Translating gives CASSPNRGGPYEQYF. The full variable domain, rest sourced from reference TRBV7-9 and TRBJ2-7, is DTGVSQNPRHKITKRGQNVTFRCDPISEHNRLYWYRQTLGQGPEFLTYFQNEAQLEKSRLLSDRFSAERPKGSFSTLEIQRTEQGDSAMYLCASSPNRGGPYEQYFGPGTRLTVT.

This clonotype has at least ten counts. The rearrangement links TRBV6-2 or TRBV6-3 to TRBJ1-5, with D maybe TRBD1 (6 bases). V lost 4 bases and J 0 bases, leaving 10 bases between the germline ends. From germline, CDR1 is MNHEY and CDR2 SVGEGT. The CDR3 spans 15 residues. The DNA for the CDR3 is TGTGCCAGCAGTTCGACAGGTTATAGCAATCAGCCCCAGCATTTT. Residues: CASSSTGYSNQPQHF.

This clonotype came up a few times. The chain's CDR3 is CASSRPGTGDGRMLETQYF. The CDR3 bases are TGTGCCAGCAGCCGTCCCGGGACAGGGGACGGCCGGATGTTAGAGACCCAGTACTTC. The chain combines TRBV7-9 with TRBJ2-5, with 10 bases aligning to TRBD1. Unmatched junction bases numbered 19, after V lost 5 bases and J lost 4 bases. The CDR3 consists of 19 residues. Germline V gives CDR1 SEHNR, CDR2 FQNEAQ (reference sequence).

Only a few counts were recorded for this clonotype. V is TRBV5-1 and J is TRBJ2-1; 10 bases are shared with TRBD1. The ends lost 2 bases at V and 7 bases at J; junction bases unmatched: 3. Germline V lookup: CDR1 SGHRS, CDR2 YFSETQ. The CDR3 runs to 14 residues. The CDR3 region is CASSFGQGVNEQFF. Written as DNA, the CDR3 is TGCGCCAGCAGCTTCGGACAGGGGGTAAATGAGCAGTTCTTC.

CDR3 nucleotides: TGCAGTGCTAGAACAGGGACAGCACCCTCCTACGAGCAGTACTTC. Translation: CSARTGTAPSYEQYF. The chain recombines TRBV20-1 with TRBJ2-7; 7 bases line up with TRBD1. Germline-derived CDR1 and CDR2 are DFQATT and SNEGSKA (reference sequence). V shed 2 bases and J 0 bases; nucleotides not matched to a gene: 7. The CDR3 is made up of 15 amino acids.

This clonotype was detected only once. The chain links TRBV15 to TRBJ2-3; a weak D match, TRBD1 (5 bases). This CDR3 is 14 amino acids long. V gave up 5 bases and J gave up 10 bases, with 19 bases separating them. Germline values: CDR1 LNHNV, CDR2 YYDKDF (reference sequence). CDR3 amino acids: CATSGQFIVDPQYF. The CDR3 region has the DNA TGTGCCACCAGCGGACAATTTATCGTGGATCCGCAGTATTTT.

This clonotype was seen repeatedly, ten times or more. The CDR3: CASSQVTGGNNQPQHF. The CDR3 DNA is TGCGCCAGCAGCCAAGTAACTGGGGGGAACAATCAGCCCCAGCATTTT. This chain uses TRBV4-1 with TRBJ1-5; maybe TRBD1 (5 bases). The V gene lost 1 base and the J gene lost 3 bases, with 13 bases spanning the gap. The germline CDR1 and CDR2 sequences are MGHRA and YSYEKL. This CDR3 is built from 16 residues.

This clonotype was seen a handful of times. The chain employs TRBV7-9 and TRBJ2-7, with 8 positions matching TRBD1. Germline V gene lookup returns CDR1 SEHNR and CDR2 FQNEAQ (reference sequence). This CDR3 is 15 amino acids long. J gave up 3 bases and V 6 bases, and 10 bases lay outside the gene matches. The CDR3 sequence: CASSRTFDRGYEQYF. The CDR3 DNA follows: TGTGCCAGCAGTCGAACTTTCGACAGGGGCTACGAGCAGTACTTC. The full variable domain, with the rest looked up from reference TRBV7-9 and TRBJ2-7, is DTGVSQNPRHKITKRGQNVTFRCDPISEHNRLYWYRQTLGQGPEFLTYFQNEAQLEKSRLLSDRFSAERPKGSFSTLEIQRTEQGDSAMYLCASSRTFDRGYEQYFGPGTRLTVT.

This sequence joins TRBV29-1 and TRBJ2-7; D not resolved. Trimming took 4 bases from V and 3 from J, leaving 7 bases between them. The germline V gene has CDR1 SQVTM and CDR2 ANQGSEA. This CDR3 region has 11 residues. The CDR3 here is CSVAEYYEQYF. In DNA, the CDR3 is TGCAGCGTTGCGGAGTACTACGAGCAGTACTTC.